This T cell receptor beta chain was sequenced in a study of blood T cell repertoires in COVID-19. Study at large: Both acute and convalescent COVID-19 samples were obtained from the United States, Italy and Spain. Sample material is recorded as cDNA or gDNA derived from T cells, B-cell-depleted T cells, or PBMCs.

Trimming cost V 5 bases and J 11 bases, with 15 bases left between them. The CDR3 is 12 residues long. Per the germline V gene, CDR1 is LNHDA and CDR2 is SQIVND (reference sequence). Source study methods: From reference gene primer amplification, estimates of nucleated cell counts were derived. Profiling relied on immunoSEQ multiplex PCR, and the TCRdb table lists in-frame clones only, not all of them. V, J and clone size were drawn from that table, and D and trimming were deduced from the DNA. The sample consists of about 170,000 clones, roughly 70% of them appearing once. This clone was seen a handful of times.

The clonotype comes from an elderly woman with acute or convalescent COVID-19. The gene calls are TRBV19 and TRBJ1-1; D uncertain. Sequencing used peripheral blood. The CDR3 nucleotides read TGTGCCAGTAGTCCTACCGGGCGGGCGGCTTTCTTT. Translated: CASSPTGRAAFF.